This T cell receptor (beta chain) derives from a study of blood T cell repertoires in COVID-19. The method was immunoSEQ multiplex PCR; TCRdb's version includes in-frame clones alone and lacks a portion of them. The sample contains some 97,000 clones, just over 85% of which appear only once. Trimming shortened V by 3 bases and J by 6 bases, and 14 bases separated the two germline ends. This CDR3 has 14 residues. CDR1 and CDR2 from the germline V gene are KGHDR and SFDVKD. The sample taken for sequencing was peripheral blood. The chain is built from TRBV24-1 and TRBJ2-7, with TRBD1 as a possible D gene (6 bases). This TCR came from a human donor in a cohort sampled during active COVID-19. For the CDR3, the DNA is TGTGCCACCAGTGATCCGGGGACACGTGGCGAGCAGTACTTC. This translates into CATSDPGTRGEQYF.